This is a list of T cell receptor beta chains from one sample in a study of T cell responses to AZD1222 COVID-19 vaccine. Method: immunoSEQ multiplex PCR; TCRdb's copy keeps in-frame clones and lacks some. The sample records about 66,000 clones, around 90% being singletons. The sequenced sample was peripheral blood, obtained 28 days after the second dose of the MenACWY control vaccine. Receptors were obtained from an adult who received the MenACWY meningococcal vaccine as a control. The CDR3 runs from the conserved cysteine through the conserved F or W. A D gene is named only where the DNA matches it firmly. Only part of the rows carry a size: once, few, many, or a class if the clone is expanded.

j_call d_call v_call clone_size cdr3_nt cdr3_aa
TRBJ2-7 - TRBV5-4 - TGTGCCGGGTCGGGAGCGGGACAAGCCTACGAGCAGTACTTC CAGSGAGQAYEQYF
TRBJ2-5 - TRBV3-1/TRBV3-2 - TGTGCCAGCAGCCAGGACGGGACCCAAGAGACCCAGTACTTC CASSQDGTQETQYF
TRBJ2-7 TRBD2 TRBV27 - TGTGCCAGCAGTTTATCGACGGGAGGCGCCTACGAGCAGTACTTC CASSLSTGGAYEQYF
TRBJ2-7 TRBD2 TRBV28 - TGTGCCAGCAGTTCACTAGCGGGAGGGACCTACGAGCAGTACTTC CASSSLAGGTYEQYF
TRBJ1-6 - TRBV14 few TGTGCCAGCAGCCAAGAGAAAGTGAGCCTTTCACCCCTCCACTTT CASSQEKVSLSPLHF
TRBJ2-7 - TRBV5-1 - TGCGCCAGCAGCTTGGCCGGCGTCAGGGAGCAGTACTTC CASSLAGVREQYF
TRBJ2-7 - TRBV5-1 - TGCGCCAGCAGCTTTGAAGCGCAAGAGTACGAGCAGTACTTC CASSFEAQEYEQYF
TRBJ2-3 TRBD1 TRBV6-5 - TGTGCCAGCAGTCCTACAGGGGATAGCACAGATACGCAGTATTTT CASSPTGDSTDTQYF
TRBJ1-1 - TRBV30 - TGTGCCTGGAGTGCCGGGACGGCCGTCGCTGAAGCTTTCTTT CAWSAGTAVAEAFF
TRBJ2-7 - TRBV4-2 once TGTGCCAGCAGCCAAGACTTGGTGTGGGGAATAACAGGGAGCTCCTACGAGCAGTACTTC CASSQDLVWGITGSSYEQYF
TRBJ2-7 - TRBV30 - TGTGCCTGGAGGTCCCCGCAGGGGTTCAACGAGCAGTACTTC CAWRSPQGFNEQYF
TRBJ2-5 - TRBV10-2 - TGCGCCAGCAGTGATGGTGTTGTAGAGACCCAGTACTTC CASSDGVVETQYF
TRBJ1-6 TRBD1 TRBV7-2 - TGTGCCAGCACCTCAGGGGGACAGGGGACTAATTCACCCCTCCACTTT CASTSGGQGTNSPLHF
TRBJ2-7 - TRBV15 - TGTGCCACCAGCAGAGGTGGGAGCTCCTACGAGCAGTACTTC CATSRGGSSYEQYF
TRBJ1-4 TRBD1 TRBV7-2 - TGTGCCAGCAGCTCTGGACAGGGTGCAACTAATGAAAAACTGTTTTTT CASSSGQGATNEKLFF
TRBJ2-3 - TRBV5-1 few TGCGCCAGCAGCTTGCCCCCCGCAGCGGCTAGCACAGATACGCAGTATTTT CASSLPPAAASTDTQYF
TRBJ1-5 TRBD1 TRBV6-4 - TGTGCCAGCAGTGACCCACGGACAGGGTATCGAAGGCAGCCCCAGCATTTT CASSDPRTGYRRQPQHF
TRBJ1-5 TRBD1 TRBV28 - TGTGCCAGCACCCTCCGGACAGGGAATCAGCCCCAGCATTTT CASTLRTGNQPQHF
TRBJ2-3 TRBD2 TRBV27 once TGTGCCAGCAAACTGGGGGGGGGCACAGATACGCAGTATTTT CASKLGGGTDTQYF
TRBJ2-5 - TRBV5-1 once TGCGCCAGCAGCTTGGGACAGGAGCAAGAGACCCAGTACTTC CASSLGQEQETQYF
TRBJ1-4 - TRBV13 - TGTGCCAGCAGCTTGGGTCTAGGAGCAACTAATGAAAAACTGTTTTTT CASSLGLGATNEKLFF
TRBJ1-5 - TRBV7-2 few TGTGCCAGCAGCTTAGAGGGTGGCAGGAAACCCCAGCATTTT CASSLEGGRKPQHF
TRBJ2-3 - TRBV5-1 once TGCGCCAGCAGCCCCCCGGGGCAGAACACAGATACGCAGTATTTT CASSPPGQNTDTQYF
TRBJ2-1 - TRBV9 - TGTGCCAGCAGCGTAGGGGGTCGGAACAATGAGCAGTTCTTC CASSVGGRNNEQFF
TRBJ2-7 TRBD1 TRBV30 - TGTGCCTGGGACAGGGAGAATTACGAGCAGTACTTC CAWDRENYEQYF
TRBJ1-2 TRBD1 TRBV27 - TGTGCCAGCAGTTTAGGGACAGGGGTCGGCTACACCTTC CASSLGTGVGYTF
TRBJ2-5 - TRBV7-9 - TGTGCCAGCAGTCGAAACCAAGAGACCCAGTACTTC CASSRNQETQYF
TRBJ2-1 - TRBV28 - TGTGCTACGACAAAAGAGGCGCCCAATGAGCAGTTCTTC CATTKEAPNEQFF
TRBJ1-1 - TRBV6-6 - TGTGCCAGCTCCGCAGGGGTATACACTGAAGCTTTCTTT CASSAGVYTEAFF
TRBJ1-1 - TRBV6-5 - TGTGCCAGCAGCCGAGACACCGTCGGGCAAGCTTTCTTT CASSRDTVGQAFF
TRBJ1-3 - TRBV9 - TGTGCCAGCAGCTCCCGGACAGCAAACTCTGGAAACACCATATATTTT CASSSRTANSGNTIYF
TRBJ2-3 TRBD2 TRBV24-1 - TGTGCCACCAGTGCCCCACCGTTAGCGGGAGGGCCGAAAATCGGATATACGCAGTATTTT CATSAPPLAGGPKIGYTQYF
TRBJ2-2 - TRBV19 - TGTGCCAGTAGGCAGGGGAACACCGGGGAGCTGTTTTTT CASRQGNTGELFF
TRBJ1-1 - TRBV18 - TGTGCCAGCTCACCTGGTATGTCGGACAGAGGTACTGAAGCTTTCTTT CASSPGMSDRGTEAFF
TRBJ1-4 - TRBV14 - TGTGCCAGCAGCCAAGCGGCGGGGGAAAAACTGTTTTTT CASSQAAGEKLFF
TRBJ2-3 - TRBV18 - TGTGCCAGCTCTCCGTACGCAGATACGCAGTATTTT CASSPYADTQYF
TRBJ2-7 TRBD2 TRBV18 - TGTGCCAGCTCACCATTGGCGGGAGGTTTGTCGAGCTCCTACGAGCAGTACTTC CASSPLAGGLSSSYEQYF
TRBJ1-5 - TRBV10-3 - TGTGCCATCGGTAACAGCAATCAGCCCCAGCATTTT CAIGNSNQPQHF
TRBJ1-5 - TRBV28 - TGTGCCAGCAGGCCCCTTGGTAGCAATCAGCCCCAGCATTTT CASRPLGSNQPQHF
TRBJ2-7 - TRBV3-1/TRBV3-2 - TGTGCCAGCAGCCAAGTCGGAGGGTTGGTCGAGCAGTACTTC CASSQVGGLVEQYF
TRBJ1-5 - TRBV12-3/TRBV12-4 once TGTGCCAGCAGTTTAGCTTCCGGGCAGCCCCAGCATTTT CASSLASGQPQHF
TRBJ1-4 - TRBV5-5 - TGTGCCAGCAGCTTGGATGGGGTAGTAGCAACTAATGAAAAACTGTTTTTT CASSLDGVVATNEKLFF
TRBJ1-6 - TRBV27 - TGTGCCAGCAGTCAGGTTAATTCACCCCTCCACTTT CASSQVNSPLHF
TRBJ2-3 TRBD2 TRBV10-2 - TGCGCCAGCAGTGCGCTAGCGGGAGGGTTGGATACGCAGTATTTT CASSALAGGLDTQYF
TRBJ1-6 TRBD1 TRBV7-9 - TGTGCCAGCAGCGCGGGACAGGGGGCGGGTTCACCCCTCCACTTT CASSAGQGAGSPLHF
TRBJ2-3 TRBD2 TRBV6-5 - TGTGCCAGCAGTTACGTAGCGGGAGGAGCAGATACGCAGTATTTT CASSYVAGGADTQYF
TRBJ1-6 - TRBV19 - TGTGCCAGTAGTATCGGGGGAAGCCTGGATTCACCCCTCCACTTT CASSIGGSLDSPLHF
TRBJ2-7 TRBD2 TRBV28 - TGTGCCAGCAGCCCTGGGGCTAGCGGGAGTTACGAGCAGTACTTC CASSPGASGSYEQYF
TRBJ2-4 TRBD2 TRBV9 - TGTGCCAGCAGCGTAAGCGGGAGTGATGACATTCAGTACTTC CASSVSGSDDIQYF
TRBJ1-2 - TRBV6-2/TRBV6-3 - TGTGCCAGCAGTTGGCGGGTCGGCTACACCTTC CASSWRVGYTF
TRBJ1-2 - TRBV28 - TGTGCCAGCAGTTTTGGGTTGGGTAGCGATGGCTACACCTTC CASSFGLGSDGYTF
TRBJ2-7 TRBD1 TRBV6-5 - TGTGCCAGCAGCTACAGGGGGAGAAACGAGCAGTACTTC CASSYRGRNEQYF
TRBJ1-4 TRBD1 TRBV7-8 once TGTGCCAGCAGCCCGCTACAGGGGGCAGGGGAAAAACTGTTTTTT CASSPLQGAGEKLFF
TRBJ2-3 - TRBV10-1 - TGCGCCAGCAGTGGCGGGCCCTCGACGCAGTATTTT CASSGGPSTQYF